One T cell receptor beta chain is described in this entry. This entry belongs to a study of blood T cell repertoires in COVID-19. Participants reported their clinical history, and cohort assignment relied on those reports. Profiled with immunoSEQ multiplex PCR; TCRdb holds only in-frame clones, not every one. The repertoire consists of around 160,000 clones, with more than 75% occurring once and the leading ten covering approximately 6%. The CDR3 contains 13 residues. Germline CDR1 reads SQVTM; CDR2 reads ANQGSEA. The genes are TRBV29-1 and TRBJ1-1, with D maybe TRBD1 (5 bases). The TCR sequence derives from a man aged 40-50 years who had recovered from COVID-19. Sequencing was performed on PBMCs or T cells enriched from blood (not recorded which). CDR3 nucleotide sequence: TGCACCCCCTGCCGGCAGGGAAGCACTGAAGCTTTCTTT. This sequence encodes CTPCRQGSTEAFF. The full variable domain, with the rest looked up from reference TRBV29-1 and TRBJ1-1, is SAVISQKPSRDICQRGTSLTIQCQVDSQVTMMFWYRQQPGQSLTLIATANQGSEATYESGFVIDKFPISRPNLTFSTLTVSNMSPEDSSIYLCTPCRQGSTEAFFGQGTRLTVV.